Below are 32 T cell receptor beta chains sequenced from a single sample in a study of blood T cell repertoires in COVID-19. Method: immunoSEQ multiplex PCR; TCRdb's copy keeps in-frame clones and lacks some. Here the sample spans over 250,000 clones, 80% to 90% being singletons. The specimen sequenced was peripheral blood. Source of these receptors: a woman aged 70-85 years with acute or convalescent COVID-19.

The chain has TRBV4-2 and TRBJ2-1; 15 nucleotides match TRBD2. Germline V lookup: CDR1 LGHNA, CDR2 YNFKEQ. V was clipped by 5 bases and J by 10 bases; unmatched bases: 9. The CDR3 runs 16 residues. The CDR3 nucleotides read TGTGCCAGCAGCTCTTGGACTAGCGGGGGGGCCGAGGAGCAGTTCTTC. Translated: CASSSWTSGGAEEQFF.

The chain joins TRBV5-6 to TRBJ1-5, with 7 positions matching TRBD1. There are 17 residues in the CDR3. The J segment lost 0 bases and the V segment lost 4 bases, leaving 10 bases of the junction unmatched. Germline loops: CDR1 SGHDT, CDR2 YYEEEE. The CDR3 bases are TGTGCCAGCAGCGAACATCGTACAGGGGATAGCAATCAGCCCCAGCATTTT. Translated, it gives CASSEHRTGDSNQPQHF.

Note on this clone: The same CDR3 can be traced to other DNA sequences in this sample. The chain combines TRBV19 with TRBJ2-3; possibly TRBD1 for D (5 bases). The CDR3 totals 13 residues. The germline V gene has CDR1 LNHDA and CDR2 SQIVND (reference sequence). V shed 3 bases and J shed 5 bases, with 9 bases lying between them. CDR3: CASSIQGIDTQYF. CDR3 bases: TGTGCCAGTAGTATCCAGGGTATAGATACGCAGTATTTT.

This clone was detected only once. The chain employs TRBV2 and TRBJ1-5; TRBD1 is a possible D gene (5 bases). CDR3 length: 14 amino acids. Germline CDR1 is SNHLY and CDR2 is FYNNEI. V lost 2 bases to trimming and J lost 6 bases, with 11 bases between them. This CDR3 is CASSESGGTQPQHF. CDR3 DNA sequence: TGTGCCAGCAGTGAAAGTGGGGGGACTCAGCCCCAGCATTTT.

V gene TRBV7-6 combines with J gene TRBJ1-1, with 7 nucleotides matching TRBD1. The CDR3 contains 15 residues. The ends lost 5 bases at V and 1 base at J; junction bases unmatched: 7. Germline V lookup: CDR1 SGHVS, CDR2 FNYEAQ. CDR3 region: CASSPRQGGNTEAFF. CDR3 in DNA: TGTGCCAGCAGCCCACGACAGGGAGGGAACACTGAAGCTTTCTTT.

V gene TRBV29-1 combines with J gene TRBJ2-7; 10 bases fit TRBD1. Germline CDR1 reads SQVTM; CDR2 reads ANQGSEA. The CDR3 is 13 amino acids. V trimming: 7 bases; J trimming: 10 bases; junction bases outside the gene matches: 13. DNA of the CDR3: TGCAGCGCGGCGACAGGGGGCGCAAGGTTTCAGTACTTC. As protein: CSAATGGARFQYF.

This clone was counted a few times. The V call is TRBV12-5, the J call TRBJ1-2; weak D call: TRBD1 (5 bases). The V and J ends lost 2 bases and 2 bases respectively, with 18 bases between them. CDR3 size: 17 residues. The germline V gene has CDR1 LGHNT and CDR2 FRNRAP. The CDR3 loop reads CASGLTIKFGGNYGYTF. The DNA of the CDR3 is TGTGCTAGTGGTTTGACCATAAAATTCGGGGGGAACTATGGCTACACCTTC.

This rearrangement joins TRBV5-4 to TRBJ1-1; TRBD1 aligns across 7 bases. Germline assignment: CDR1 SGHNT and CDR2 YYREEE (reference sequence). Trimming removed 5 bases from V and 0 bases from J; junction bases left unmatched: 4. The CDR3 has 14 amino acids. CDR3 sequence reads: CASRQGPLNTEAFF. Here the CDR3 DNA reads TGTGCCAGCAGACAGGGGCCCCTGAACACTGAAGCTTTCTTT.

The CDR3 DNA reads as TGTGCCAGCAGCTTTGGTCCCGCCCCGGGTTATGGCTACACCTTC. It encodes CASSFGPAPGYGYTF. The chain is built from TRBV5-6 and TRBJ1-2; D not certain. The V and J ends lost 2 bases and 5 bases respectively, with 16 bases between them. CDR3 length equals 15 residues. CDR1 is SGHDT and CDR2 is YYEEEE in the germline V gene.

This CDR3 is CASTSSNTGELFF. The CDR3 bases are TGTGCCAGCACCTCCAGTAACACCGGGGAGCTGTTTTTT. The chain combines TRBV9 with TRBJ2-2; D call uncertain. Germline V gives CDR1 SGDLS, CDR2 YYNGEE. V was clipped by 6 bases and J by 2 bases, with 8 bases between them. This CDR3 is built from 13 residues.

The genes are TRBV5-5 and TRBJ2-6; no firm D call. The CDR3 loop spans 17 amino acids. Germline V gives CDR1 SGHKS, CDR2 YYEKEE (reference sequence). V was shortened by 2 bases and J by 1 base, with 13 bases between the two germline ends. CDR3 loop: CASSFRLDLSGANVLTF. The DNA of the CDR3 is TGTGCCAGCAGCTTTCGGCTAGACTTATCTGGGGCCAACGTCCTGACTTTC.

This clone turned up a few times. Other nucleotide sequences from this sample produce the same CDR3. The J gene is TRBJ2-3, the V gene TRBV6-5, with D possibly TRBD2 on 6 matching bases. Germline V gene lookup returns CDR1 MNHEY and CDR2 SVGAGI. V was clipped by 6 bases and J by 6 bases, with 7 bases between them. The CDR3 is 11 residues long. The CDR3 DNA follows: TGTGCCAGCAGCCTAGCGGATACGCAGTATTTT. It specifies CASSLADTQYF.

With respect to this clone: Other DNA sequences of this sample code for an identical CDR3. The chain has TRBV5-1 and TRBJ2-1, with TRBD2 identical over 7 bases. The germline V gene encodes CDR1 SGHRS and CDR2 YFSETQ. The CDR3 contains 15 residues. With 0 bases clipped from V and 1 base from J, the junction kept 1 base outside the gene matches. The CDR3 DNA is TGCGCCAGCAGCTTGGTGGGAGGGTCCTACAATGAGCAGTTCTTC. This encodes CASSLVGGSYNEQFF.

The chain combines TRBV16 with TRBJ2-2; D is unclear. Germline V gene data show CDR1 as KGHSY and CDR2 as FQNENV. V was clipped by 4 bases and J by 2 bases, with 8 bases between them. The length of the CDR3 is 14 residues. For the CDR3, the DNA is TGTGCCAGCAGCCCGAGGCCTAACACCGGGGAGCTGTTTTTT. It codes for CASSPRPNTGELFF. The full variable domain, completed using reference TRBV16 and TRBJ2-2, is GEEVAQTPKHLVRGEGQKAKLYCAPIKGHSYVFWYQQVLKNEFKFLISFQNENVFDETGMPKERFSAKCLPNSPCSLEIQATKLEDSAVYFCASSPRPNTGELFFGEGSRLTVL.

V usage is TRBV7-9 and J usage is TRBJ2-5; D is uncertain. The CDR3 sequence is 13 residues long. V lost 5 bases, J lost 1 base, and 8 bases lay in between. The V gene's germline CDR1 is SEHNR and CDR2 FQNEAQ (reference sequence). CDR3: CASSTDGQETQYF. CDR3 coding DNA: TGTGCCAGCAGCACAGACGGCCAAGAGACCCAGTACTTC.

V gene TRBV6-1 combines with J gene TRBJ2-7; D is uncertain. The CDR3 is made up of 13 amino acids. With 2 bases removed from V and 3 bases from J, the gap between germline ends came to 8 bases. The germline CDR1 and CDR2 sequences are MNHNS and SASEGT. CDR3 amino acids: CASSELRFYEQYF. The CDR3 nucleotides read TGTGCCAGCAGTGAATTACGGTTCTACGAGCAGTACTTC.

CDR3 coding DNA: TGTGCCAGCAGCCAAGGGACAGGGGAGTATGAGCAGTTCTTC. Translating it yields CASSQGTGEYEQFF. The V gene is TRBV3-1 (or the pseudogene TRBV3-2), the J gene TRBJ2-1; 9 bases agree with TRBD1. V was clipped by 1 base and J by 8 bases; unmatched bases: 3. CDR1 is LGHDT, CDR2 YNNKEL, per germline (reference sequence). The CDR3 sequence is 14 residues long.

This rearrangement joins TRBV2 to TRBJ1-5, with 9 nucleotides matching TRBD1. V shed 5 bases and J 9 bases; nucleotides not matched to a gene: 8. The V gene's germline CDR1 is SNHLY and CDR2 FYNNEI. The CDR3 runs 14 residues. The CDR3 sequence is CASSPGTGWAPQHF. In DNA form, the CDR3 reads TGTGCCAGCAGTCCCGGGACAGGGTGGGCGCCCCAGCATTTT.

CDR3 region: CASSVGQTTEAFF. CDR3 DNA: TGTGCCAGCAGCGTCGGACAGACCACTGAAGCTTTCTTT. The chain recombines TRBV9 with TRBJ1-1; D is perhaps TRBD1 (6 bases). Germline V lookup: CDR1 SGDLS, CDR2 YYNGEE. The CDR3 contains 13 residues. Trimming took off 2 bases at V and 4 bases at J, with 9 bases between the two ends.

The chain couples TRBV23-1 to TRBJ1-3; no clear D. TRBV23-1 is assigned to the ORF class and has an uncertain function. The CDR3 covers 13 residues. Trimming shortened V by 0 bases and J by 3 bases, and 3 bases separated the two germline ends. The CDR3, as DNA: TGCGCCAGCAGTCAATCTATTGGAAACACCATATATTTT. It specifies CASSQSIGNTIYF.

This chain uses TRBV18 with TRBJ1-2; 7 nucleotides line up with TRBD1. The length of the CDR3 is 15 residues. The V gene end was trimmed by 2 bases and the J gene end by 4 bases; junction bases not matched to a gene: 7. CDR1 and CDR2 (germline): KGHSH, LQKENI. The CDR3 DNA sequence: TGTGCCAGCTCACCAGGGACAGCCGACTTCTATGGCTACACCTTC. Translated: CASSPGTADFYGYTF.

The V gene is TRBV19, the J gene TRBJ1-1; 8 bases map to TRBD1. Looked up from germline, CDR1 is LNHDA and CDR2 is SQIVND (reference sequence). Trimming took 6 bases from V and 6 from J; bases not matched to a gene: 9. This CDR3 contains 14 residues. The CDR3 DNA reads TGTGCCAGTAGCGAGACAGGGGTCATCGCTGAAGCTTTCTTT. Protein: CASSETGVIAEAFF.

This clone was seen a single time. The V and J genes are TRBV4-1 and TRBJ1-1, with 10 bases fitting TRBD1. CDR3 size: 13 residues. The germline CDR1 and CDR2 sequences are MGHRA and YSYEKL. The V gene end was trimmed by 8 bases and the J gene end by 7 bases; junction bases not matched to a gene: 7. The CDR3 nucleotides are TGCGCCAGCGGACAGGGGGACGGTGGTGAAGCTTTCTTT. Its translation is CASGQGDGGEAFF.

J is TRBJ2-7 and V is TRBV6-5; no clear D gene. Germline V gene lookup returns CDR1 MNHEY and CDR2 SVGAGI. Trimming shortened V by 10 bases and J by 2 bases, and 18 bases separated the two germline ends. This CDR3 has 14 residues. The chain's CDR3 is CAIQQTVGPYEQYF. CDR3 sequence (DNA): TGTGCCATCCAGCAAACCGTGGGCCCCTACGAGCAGTACTTC.

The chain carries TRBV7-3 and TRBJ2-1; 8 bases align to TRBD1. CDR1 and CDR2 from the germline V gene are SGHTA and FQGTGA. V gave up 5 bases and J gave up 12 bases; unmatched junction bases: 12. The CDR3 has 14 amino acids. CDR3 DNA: TGTGCCAGCAGCCCAGTTACAGGGGGTTGGGGGCAGTTCTTC. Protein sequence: CASSPVTGGWGQFF.

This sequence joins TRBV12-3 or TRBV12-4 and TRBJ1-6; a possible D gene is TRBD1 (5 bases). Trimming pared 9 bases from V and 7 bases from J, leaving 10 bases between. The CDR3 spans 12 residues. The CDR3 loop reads CASTGGNSPLHF. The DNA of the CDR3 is TGTGCCAGTACAGGTGGAAATTCACCCCTCCACTTT.

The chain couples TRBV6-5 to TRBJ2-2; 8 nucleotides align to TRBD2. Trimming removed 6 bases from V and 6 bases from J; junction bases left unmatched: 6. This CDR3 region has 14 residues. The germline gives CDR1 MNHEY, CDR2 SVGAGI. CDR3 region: CASSAGGAAGELFF. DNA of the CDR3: TGTGCCAGCAGCGCCGGGGGGGCCGCCGGGGAGCTGTTTTTT.

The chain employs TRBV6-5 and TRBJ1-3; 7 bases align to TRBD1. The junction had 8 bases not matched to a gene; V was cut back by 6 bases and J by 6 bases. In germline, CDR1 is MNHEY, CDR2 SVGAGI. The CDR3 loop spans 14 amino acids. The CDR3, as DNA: TGTGCCAGCAGCCGATCGACAGGGACAAACACCATATATTTT. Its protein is CASSRSTGTNTIYF.

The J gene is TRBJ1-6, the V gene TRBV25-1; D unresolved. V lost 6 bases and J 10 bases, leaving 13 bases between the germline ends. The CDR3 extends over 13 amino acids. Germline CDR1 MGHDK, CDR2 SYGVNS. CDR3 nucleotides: TGTGCCAGCAGGCGGGGAACGGACTCACCCCTCCACTTT. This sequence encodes CASRRGTDSPLHF.

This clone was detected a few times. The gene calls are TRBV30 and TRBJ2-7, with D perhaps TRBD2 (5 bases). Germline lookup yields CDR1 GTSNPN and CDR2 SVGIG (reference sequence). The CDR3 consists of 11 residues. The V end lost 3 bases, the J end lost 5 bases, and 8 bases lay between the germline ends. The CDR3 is CAWRGRHEQYF. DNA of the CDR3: TGTGCCTGGAGGGGGAGACACGAGCAGTACTTC. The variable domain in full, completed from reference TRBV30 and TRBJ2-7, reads SQTIHQWPATLVQPVGSPLSLECTVEGTSNPNLYWYRQAAGRGLQLLFYSVGIGQISSEVPQNLSASRPQDRQFILSSKKLLLSDSGFYLCAWRGRHEQYFGPGTRLTVT.

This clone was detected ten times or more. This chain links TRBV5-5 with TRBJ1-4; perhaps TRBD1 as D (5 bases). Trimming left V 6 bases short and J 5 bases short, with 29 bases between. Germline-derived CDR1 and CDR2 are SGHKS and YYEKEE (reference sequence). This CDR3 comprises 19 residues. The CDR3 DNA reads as TGTGCCAGCACCGCTTTGTATGGGGCGAGCGTTAGTGGGAATGAAAAACTGTTTTTT. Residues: CASTALYGASVSGNEKLFF.

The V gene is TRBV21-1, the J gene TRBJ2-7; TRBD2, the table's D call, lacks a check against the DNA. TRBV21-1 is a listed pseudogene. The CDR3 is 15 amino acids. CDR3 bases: TGTGCCAGCAGCAAAGGCGAGAGGGAGGCCTACGAGCAGTACTTC. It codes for CASSKGEREAYEQYF.